This T cell receptor beta chain was identified during a study of CD8 T cells in ankylosing spondylitis. Whole-study findings and limits: Seven to nine highly homologous variants made up a TCR beta motif, and this motif appeared characteristic of ankylosing spondylitis blood.

This clonotype was observed a handful of times. Its target is not known. The V end lost 6 bases, the J end lost 5 bases, and 16 bases lay between the germline ends. This CDR3 is 14 amino acids long. Germline-derived CDR1 and CDR2 are DFQATT and SNEGSKA (reference sequence). MiXCR, applied by TCRdb to the 5' RACE reads, yields one record per CDR3 protein. The profile covers approximately 110,000 distinct CDR3 sequences, with less than 25% appearing a single time and roughly an eighth taken by the ten largest. The chain joins TRBV20-1 to TRBJ2-2; D is perhaps TRBD1 (6 bases). Source material: synovial fluid, either unsorted or a sorted T cell fraction (not recorded which). The origin of this receptor is a male donor with ankylosing spondylitis. CDR3 nucleotides: TGCAGTGCCCTTACAGGGTCGCGGACCGGGGAGCTGTTTTTT. Translated: CSALTGSRTGELFF.